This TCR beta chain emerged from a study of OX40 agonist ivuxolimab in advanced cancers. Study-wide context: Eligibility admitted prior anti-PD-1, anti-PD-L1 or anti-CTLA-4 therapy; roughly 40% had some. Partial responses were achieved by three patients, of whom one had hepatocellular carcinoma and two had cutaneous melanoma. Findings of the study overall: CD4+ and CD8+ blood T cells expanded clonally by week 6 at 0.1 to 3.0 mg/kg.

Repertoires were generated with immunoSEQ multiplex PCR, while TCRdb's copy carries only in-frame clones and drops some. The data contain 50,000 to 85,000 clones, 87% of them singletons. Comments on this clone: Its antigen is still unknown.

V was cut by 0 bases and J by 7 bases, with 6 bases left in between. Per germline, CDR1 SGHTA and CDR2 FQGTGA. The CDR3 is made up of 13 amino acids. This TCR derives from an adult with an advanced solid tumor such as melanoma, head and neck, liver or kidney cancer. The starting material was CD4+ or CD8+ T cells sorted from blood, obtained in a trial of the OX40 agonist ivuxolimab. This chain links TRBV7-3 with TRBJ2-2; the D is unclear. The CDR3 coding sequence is TGTGCCAGCAGCTTAACTGGAGTCGGGGAGCTGTTTTTT. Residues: CASSLTGVGELFF.